This T cell receptor (beta chain) is from a study of CD8 T cells in ankylosing spondylitis. General study points: Made up of fewer than ten highly homologous variants, a TCR beta motif appeared characteristic of ankylosing spondylitis blood. Disease-linked clones reportedly concentrated significantly in matched ankylosing spondylitis synovial fluid.

This clonotype was counted only a few times. Its cognate antigen is unknown. A single record per CDR3 protein comes from TCRdb applying MiXCR to the 5' RACE reads. The profile shows 200,000 or so distinct CDR3 sequences, under 15% of them singletons. Germline V CDR1 and CDR2: LNHDA, SQIVND (reference sequence). CDR3 size: 15 residues. V lost 5 bases, J lost 8 bases, and 16 bases lay in between. This sequence joins TRBV19 and TRBJ1-6; no reliable D call. The clonotype comes from a female donor with ankylosing spondylitis or in good health (not recorded which). Specimen: blood, either unsorted or a sorted T cell fraction (not recorded which). CDR3 nucleotides: TGTGCCAGTAGTGGTTCCGGAGGATCGGATTCACCCCTCCACTTT. It yields the protein CASSGSGGSDSPLHF.